The clone carrying this T cell receptor beta chain has more than one count but fewer than ten. The antigen remains unidentified. The data are from a study of T-cell memory formation after mild COVID-19. Whole-study findings and limits: Researchers found some responding clones in pre-infection memory, a sign that cross-reactive memory joined.

TCRdb reprocessed the 5' RACE reads with MiXCR, giving one entry per CDR3 protein. This table holds approximately 350,000 distinct CDR3 sequences, roughly 13% found once. The receptor comes from a man in his late teens or twenties who had mild COVID-19 (a few samples of this study predate the infection). Cell type and time point are not known. The sequencing sample was made of PBMCs or a T cell subset sorted from them (not recorded which).

The CDR3 sequence: CASLGNYGYTF. The CDR3 DNA is TGCGCCAGCTTGGGTAACTATGGCTACACCTTC. This rearrangement joins TRBV10-2 to TRBJ1-2; the D is unclear. There are 11 residues in the CDR3. The germline V gene has CDR1 WSHSY and CDR2 SAAADI. Trimming left V 8 bases short and J 1 base short, with 5 bases between.